Below, one TCR beta chain is given with its context. The antigen remains undetermined. From germline, CDR1 is DFQATT and CDR2 SNEGSKA (reference sequence). There are 12 residues in the CDR3. Trimming left V 1 base short and J 5 bases short, with 6 bases between. These data originate in a study of vaccination and CD4 T cells after COVID-19. Described treatment: approximately 10-day PBMC culture with coronavirus spike peptide pools or control peptides (ViraFEST assay). The assay that was used to sequence DNA from cultured CD4+ T cells was the Oncomine TCR Beta short-read assay. TCRdb redid the calling of the PCR reads with MiXCR, one entry per CDR3 protein. The repertoire consists of about 15,000 distinct CDR3 sequences, with around half occurring once and the leading ten covering about 14%.

Specimen: CD4+ T cells from blood, cultured in vitro. This receptor was taken from a human donor who had recovered from COVID-19. This chain connects TRBV20-1 to TRBJ2-1; TRBD2 is a possible D gene (5 bases). The CDR3: CSARAGNNEQFF. The CDR3 DNA reads TGCAGTGCTAGAGCGGGGAACAATGAGCAGTTCTTC.